This T cell receptor (beta chain) was sequenced for a study of T-cell memory formation after mild COVID-19. Study results and limitations: Day 15 to 85 contracting clones showed balanced CD4/CD8; later expanders leaned CD4+. Detection of some responders pre-infection suggested pre-existing cross-reactive memory T cells participated.

Each CDR3 protein is one row after TCRdb ran MiXCR on the 5' RACE reads. Of about 280,000 distinct CDR3 sequences in the sample, approximately 8.4% are singletons; the top ten hold 20% to 25%. Trimming pared 3 bases from V and 5 bases from J, leaving 6 bases between. The CDR3 contains 12 residues. CDR1 and CDR2 (germline): KGHDR, SFDVKD. Points on this clonotype: Its cognate antigen is unknown.

This sequence originates from a man aged 18-30 years who had mild COVID-19 (a few samples of this study predate the infection). Cell type and time point are not known. This chain links TRBV24-1 with TRBJ1-1; D not certain. The sequencing sample was made of PBMCs or a T cell subset sorted from them (not recorded which). CDR3 in amino acids: CATSDEGTEAFF. DNA for the CDR3: TGTGCCACCAGTGATGAGGGTACTGAAGCTTTCTTT.